This T cell receptor (beta chain) was found in a study of blood T cell repertoires in COVID-19. Looking at the study overall: Samples representing acute and convalescent COVID-19 were sourced from the United States, Italy and Spain. PBMCs, B-cell-depleted T cells, or T cells were the source of the cDNA or gDNA that made up the material.

Authors' data handling: Reference gene primer amplification gave estimated nucleated cell counts. Measured with immunoSEQ multiplex PCR; TCRdb has only the in-frame clones, and not every one. Clone size and V and J calls were adopted from that table, with D and trimming inferred from the DNA. The sample has 150,000 to 200,000 clones; over 75% are singletons. The CDR3 runs to 17 residues. With 0 bases clipped from V and 4 bases from J, the junction kept 8 bases outside the gene matches. Germline V gives CDR1 LGHNA, CDR2 YNFKEQ. This sequence was found in a man aged 50 to 60 with acute or convalescent COVID-19. J is TRBJ1-4 and V is TRBV4-2; 7 positions match TRBD1. The sequencing sample was made of peripheral blood. DNA of the CDR3: TGTGCCAGCAGCCAAGAAAAGGGGGCGCGGGGTAATGAAAAACTGTTTTTT. It encodes CASSQEKGARGNEKLFF.